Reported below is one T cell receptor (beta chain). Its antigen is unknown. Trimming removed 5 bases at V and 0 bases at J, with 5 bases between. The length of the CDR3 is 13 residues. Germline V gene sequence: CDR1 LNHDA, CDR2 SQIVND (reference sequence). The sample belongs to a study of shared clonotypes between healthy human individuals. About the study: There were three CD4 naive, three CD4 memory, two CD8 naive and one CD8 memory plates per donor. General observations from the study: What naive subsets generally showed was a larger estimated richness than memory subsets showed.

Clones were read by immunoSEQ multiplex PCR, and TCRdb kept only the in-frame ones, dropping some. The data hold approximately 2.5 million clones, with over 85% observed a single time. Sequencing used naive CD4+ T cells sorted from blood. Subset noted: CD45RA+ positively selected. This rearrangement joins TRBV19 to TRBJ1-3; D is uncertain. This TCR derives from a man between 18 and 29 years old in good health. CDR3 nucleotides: TGTGCCAGTAGTTTGTTCTCTGGAAACACCATATATTTT. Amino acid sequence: CASSLFSGNTIYF.